Presented here are 28 T cell receptor beta chains from one specimen sequenced in a study of cytomegalovirus exposure and HLA in healthy donors. The PCR had 60 Vbeta and 13 Jbeta primers. Sequencing was performed with immunoSEQ multiplex PCR; in TCRdb, only in-frame clones are kept and a portion is missing. The top ten clones hold approximately 0.47% of a sample with roughly 230,000 clones, roughly 73% of them seen once. The material sequenced was PBMCs. The receptors here all came from a boy aged 5-17 years in good health and CMV-seronegative.

The chain combines TRBV7-2 with TRBJ1-2; D uncertain. The CDR3 has 12 residues. The V end was cut by 3 bases, the J end by 2 bases, with 4 bases between. Germline V gene data show CDR1 as SGHTA and CDR2 as FQGNSA. The CDR3 loop reads CASSFENYGYTF. DNA for the CDR3: TGTGCCAGCAGCTTCGAGAACTATGGCTACACCTTC.

The V and J genes are TRBV7-9 and TRBJ2-5, with TRBD1 identical over 12 bases. CDR1 SEHNR and CDR2 FQNEAQ come from the germline V gene (reference sequence). The V segment lost 3 bases and the J segment 3 bases; nucleotides outside the gene matches: 5. The CDR3 covers 16 residues. This CDR3 reads CASSFTGTGGKETQYF. CDR3 nucleotides: TGTGCCAGCAGCTTTACCGGGACAGGGGGCAAAGAGACCCAGTACTTC.

This clone was found a few times. The chain has TRBV7-9 and TRBJ1-1, with a possible D match to TRBD1 (5 bases). V dropped 7 bases and J dropped 0 bases, with 18 bases sitting between them. Germline V gene lookup returns CDR1 SEHNR and CDR2 FQNEAQ (reference sequence). This CDR3 region has 16 residues. This chain's CDR3 is CASILGQGLMNTEAFF. CDR3 bases: TGTGCCAGCATCTTGGGGCAGGGACTTATGAACACTGAAGCTTTCTTT.

The chain couples TRBV11-2 to TRBJ1-1; D gene ambiguous. The CDR3 has 13 amino acids. With 5 bases removed from V and 0 bases from J, the gap between germline ends came to 7 bases. Germline V gene lookup returns CDR1 SGHAT and CDR2 FQNNGV. The CDR3 DNA reads as TGTGCCAGCAGCCCCCCTATGAACACTGAAGCTTTCTTT. This codes for CASSPPMNTEAFF.

This chain connects TRBV7-9 to TRBJ1-2, with 8 bases lining up with TRBD1. This CDR3 is 17 amino acids long. J gave up 0 bases and V 5 bases, and 11 bases lay outside the gene matches. Germline V lookup: CDR1 SEHNR, CDR2 FQNEAQ (reference sequence). The CDR3 is CASSTKLTGGTNYGYTF. CDR3 in DNA: TGTGCCAGCAGCACCAAGCTAACAGGGGGAACTAACTATGGCTACACCTTC.

The rearrangement links TRBV10-1 to TRBJ2-3; 10 nucleotides align to TRBD1. Germline V gene sequence: CDR1 WNHNN, CDR2 SYGVQD (reference sequence). This CDR3 is built from 15 residues. After removal of 3 bases from V and 3 bases from J, the junction contained 3 bases not matched to a gene. The CDR3, as DNA: TGCGCCAGCAGTGAAGGACAGGGGGGAACAGATACGCAGTATTTT. Translated: CASSEGQGGTDTQYF.

A note on this clone: Additional DNA sequences in this sample encode the identical CDR3. This chain uses TRBV5-1 with TRBJ1-2; 9 bases fit TRBD1. With V trimmed by 4 bases and J by 2 bases, 3 bases remained unmatched. There are 14 residues in the CDR3. Germline CDR1 is SGHRS and CDR2 is YFSETQ. The CDR3 bases are TGCGCCAGCAGCCCCGGGACAGGGAACTATGGCTACACCTTC. Protein: CASSPGTGNYGYTF.

This clone was seen just once. The chain couples TRBV6-5 to TRBJ1-1, with a weak D call TRBD1 (5 bases). The V gene lost 0 bases and the J gene lost 4 bases, with 12 bases spanning the gap. Germline CDR1 and CDR2: MNHEY and SVGAGI. This CDR3 is built from 15 residues. The CDR3 coding sequence is TGTGCCAGCAGTTACTCGGTTCTGGGGGGCACTGAAGCTTTCTTT. Its protein is CASSYSVLGGTEAFF.

The DNA for the CDR3 is TGCGCCAGCAGCTTGGCAGGGGCGGTCTACGAGCAGTACTTC. This codes for CASSLAGAVYEQYF. The chain employs TRBV5-1 and TRBJ2-7, with D possibly being TRBD1 (6 bases). The V end was cut by 0 bases, the J end by 3 bases, with 10 bases between. Per the germline V gene, CDR1 is SGHRS and CDR2 is YFSETQ. The CDR3 consists of 14 residues.

This clone was seen more than once but under ten times. This rearrangement joins TRBV6-5 to TRBJ2-7, with TRBD2 as a possible D gene (5 bases). V was pared by 0 bases and J by 6 bases, with 12 bases between. The germline V gene encodes CDR1 MNHEY and CDR2 SVGAGI. This CDR3 contains 14 residues. CDR3 DNA: TGTGCCAGCAGTTACTCCGAGGCGGGCCCCGAGCAGTACTTC. As protein: CASSYSEAGPEQYF.

V and J are TRBV27 and TRBJ1-1; perhaps TRBD1 as D (5 bases). Germline V gene sequence: CDR1 MNHEY, CDR2 SMNVEV (reference sequence). The V and J ends lost 6 bases and 5 bases respectively, with 13 bases between them. The CDR3 loop spans 13 amino acids. CDR3 DNA: TGTGCCAGCAGCCCCCCAGGGTTGACTGAAGCTTTCTTT. Protein sequence: CASSPPGLTEAFF.

This chain uses TRBV9 with TRBJ2-7; no definite D call. V was cut by 0 bases and J by 2 bases, with 9 bases left in between. CDR1 SGDLS and CDR2 YYNGEE come from the germline V gene. The CDR3 runs 14 residues. CDR3 in amino acids: CASSVEPKTYEQYF. CDR3 coding DNA: TGTGCCAGCAGCGTAGAACCTAAAACCTACGAGCAGTACTTC.

V is TRBV5-1 and J is TRBJ1-1; no clear D gene. Looked up from germline, CDR1 is SGHRS and CDR2 is YFSETQ. Trimming took 0 bases from V and 6 from J, leaving 15 bases between them. This CDR3 comprises 15 residues. CDR3 DNA sequence: TGCGCCAGCAGCTTGGATCCCGGGGAGGGCGCTGAAGCTTTCTTT. This codes for CASSLDPGEGAEAFF.

The sample holds one count of this clone. The V call is TRBV5-1, the J call TRBJ1-1; 7 bases map to TRBD1. With 7 bases clipped from V and 2 bases from J, the junction kept 8 bases outside the gene matches. The CDR3 covers 14 residues. CDR1 and CDR2 (germline): SGHRS, YFSETQ. The CDR3 bases are TGCGCCAGCGGCCCCGGGACAGCTAACACTGAAGCTTTCTTT. Its translation is CASGPGTANTEAFF. The variable domain in full, with the rest retrieved from reference TRBV5-1 and TRBJ1-1, is KAGVTQTPRYLIKTRGQQVTLSCSPISGHRSVSWYQQTPGQGLQFLFEYFSETQRNKGNFPGRFSGRQFSNSRSEMNVSTLELGDSALYLCASGPGTANTEAFFGQGTRLTVV.

The genes are TRBV19 and TRBJ2-6; 9 bases fit TRBD1. Germline V lookup: CDR1 LNHDA, CDR2 SQIVND (reference sequence). V gave up 9 bases and J gave up 2 bases; unmatched junction bases: 11. The CDR3 sequence is 17 residues long. The CDR3 sequence is CASLYGTGLAGANVLTF. The CDR3 coding sequence is TGTGCCAGCCTTTATGGGACAGGGCTGGCTGGGGCCAACGTCCTGACTTTC.

This clone was recorded once. V and J are TRBV9 and TRBJ2-1, with D unclear. V shed 0 bases and J shed 5 bases, with 9 bases lying between them. The CDR3 spans 14 residues. The germline gives CDR1 SGDLS, CDR2 YYNGEE. The CDR3 sequence: CASSVGVGDNEQFF. The CDR3 DNA reads as TGTGCCAGCAGCGTAGGGGTCGGAGACAATGAGCAGTTCTTC.

The CDR3: CSVMRDSYEQYF. CDR3 bases: TGCAGCGTTATGAGGGACTCCTACGAGCAGTACTTC. V gene TRBV29-1 combines with J gene TRBJ2-7; perhaps TRBD2 as D (5 bases). Germline lookup yields CDR1 SQVTM and CDR2 ANQGSEA. Trimming cost V 5 bases and J 0 bases, with 8 bases left between them. The CDR3 loop spans 12 amino acids.

This chain joins TRBV7-3 and TRBJ1-6; D gene unclear. The V gene lost 1 base and the J gene lost 9 bases, with 7 bases spanning the gap. This CDR3 spans 13 amino acids. Germline CDR1 is SGHTA and CDR2 is FQGTGA. This CDR3 is CASSLSTASPLHF. Here the CDR3 DNA reads TGTGCCAGCAGCTTAAGCACTGCTTCACCCCTCCACTTT. Full variable domain (missing parts from reference TRBV7-3 and TRBJ1-6): GAGVSQTPSNKVTEKGKYVELRCDPISGHTALYWYRQSLGQGPEFLIYFQGTGAADDSGLPNDRFFAVRPEGSVSTLKIQRTERGDSAVYLCASSLSTASPLHFGNGTRLTVT.

As DNA, the CDR3 is TGTGCTAGTGGTTTAGGGGCCTGGAATGAAAAACTGTTTTTT. Amino acid sequence: CASGLGAWNEKLFF. This chain uses TRBV12-5 with TRBJ1-4, with D maybe TRBD1 (5 bases). CDR1 LGHNT and CDR2 FRNRAP come from the germline V gene. This CDR3 has 14 residues. The V and J ends lost 3 bases and 5 bases respectively, with 10 bases between them.

The chain combines TRBV10-3 with TRBJ2-1; 8 positions match TRBD2. The length of the CDR3 is 20 residues. Germline V gives CDR1 ENHRY, CDR2 SYGVKD. The V segment lost 0 bases and the J segment 6 bases; nucleotides outside the gene matches: 19. The CDR3 sequence is CAISESEVGRGARIANEQFF. CDR3 nucleotides: TGTGCCATCAGTGAGTCAGAGGTTGGGCGGGGGGCCAGGATCGCCAATGAGCAGTTCTTC.

This clone was seen a handful of times. The J gene is TRBJ2-7, the V gene TRBV13, with 14 bases aligning to TRBD2. CDR1 is PRHDT, CDR2 FYEKMQ, per germline (reference sequence). CDR3 size: 17 residues. V trimming: 4 bases; J trimming: 6 bases; junction bases outside the gene matches: 11. CDR3 sequence: CASSSQQGLAGEGEQYF. The CDR3 nucleotides are TGTGCCAGCAGCTCTCAACAGGGACTAGCGGGAGAGGGCGAGCAGTACTTC. The variable domain in full, with the rest retrieved from reference TRBV13 and TRBJ2-7, is AAGVIQSPRHLIKEKRETATLKCYPIPRHDTVYWYQQGPGQDPQFLISFYEKMQSDKGSIPDRFSAQQFSDYHSELNMSSLELGDSALYFCASSSQQGLAGEGEQYFGPGTRLTVT.

This clone was picked up a small number of times. This rearrangement joins TRBV27 to TRBJ2-7; perhaps TRBD2 as D (5 bases). CDR1 is MNHEY, CDR2 SMNVEV, per germline (reference sequence). Trimming left V 1 base short and J 3 bases short, with 7 bases between. The CDR3 has 13 amino acids. CDR3 nucleotides: TGTGCCAGCAGTTTATATGGGAGCTACGAGCAGTACTTC. Its translation: CASSLYGSYEQYF.

The rearrangement links TRBV2 to TRBJ1-2; D gene unclear. CDR1 is SNHLY and CDR2 is FYNNEI in the germline V gene. The ends were cut back, 5 bases at V and 6 bases at J, with 16 bases in the middle. The CDR3 runs 14 residues. CDR3 DNA: TGTGCCAGCAGTCTCGTCCGTACTTCGGATGGCTACACCTTC. Translated: CASSLVRTSDGYTF.

This clone was detected only once. This chain links TRBV7-9 with TRBJ1-6; TRBD1 aligns across 7 bases. The trim removed 2 bases at V and 18 bases at J, leaving 7 bases unmatched. This CDR3 is built from 12 residues. The V gene's germline CDR1 is SEHNR and CDR2 FQNEAQ (reference sequence). CDR3 sequence: CASSLTGEPTHF. CDR3 nucleotide sequence: TGTGCCAGCAGCTTAACAGGGGAACCTACCCACTTT.

This clone was seen more than once but under ten times. J is TRBJ1-1 and V is TRBV5-4; D uncertain. The ends were cut back, 4 bases at V and 14 bases at J, with 21 bases in the middle. Germline-derived CDR1 and CDR2 are SGHNT and YYREEE (reference sequence). The CDR3 length is 13 residues. The CDR3 DNA sequence: TGTGCCAGCAGCCCGAGGATGAGGGCAGCGGAGTTCTTT. Amino acids: CASSPRMRAAEFF.

The chain uses TRBV2 and TRBJ1-6; TRBD1 agrees at 10 bases. The trim removed 6 bases at V and 10 bases at J, leaving 9 bases unmatched. The V gene's germline CDR1 is SNHLY and CDR2 FYNNEI. This CDR3 comprises 15 residues. The CDR3 loop reads CASSGQGGGGSPLHF. As DNA, the CDR3 is TGTGCCAGCAGCGGACAGGGGGGGGGCGGATCACCCCTCCACTTT.

V and J are TRBV5-1 and TRBJ1-4, with 7 bases that match TRBD1. This CDR3 is 14 amino acids long. The germline V gene has CDR1 SGHRS and CDR2 YFSETQ. With 4 bases clipped from V and 2 bases from J, the junction kept 2 bases outside the gene matches. The chain's CDR3 is CASSTGQTNEKLFF. The CDR3 DNA sequence: TGCGCCAGCAGCACGGGACAGACTAATGAAAAACTGTTTTTT.

This rearrangement joins TRBV19 to TRBJ2-7; D uncertain. Germline assignment: CDR1 LNHDA and CDR2 SQIVND (reference sequence). CDR3 length: 14 amino acids. V gave up 3 bases and J gave up 7 bases, with 16 bases separating them. CDR3 loop: CASSISPSRYEQYF. Written as DNA, the CDR3 is TGTGCCAGTAGTATCTCCCCCTCGCGATATGAGCAGTACTTC.